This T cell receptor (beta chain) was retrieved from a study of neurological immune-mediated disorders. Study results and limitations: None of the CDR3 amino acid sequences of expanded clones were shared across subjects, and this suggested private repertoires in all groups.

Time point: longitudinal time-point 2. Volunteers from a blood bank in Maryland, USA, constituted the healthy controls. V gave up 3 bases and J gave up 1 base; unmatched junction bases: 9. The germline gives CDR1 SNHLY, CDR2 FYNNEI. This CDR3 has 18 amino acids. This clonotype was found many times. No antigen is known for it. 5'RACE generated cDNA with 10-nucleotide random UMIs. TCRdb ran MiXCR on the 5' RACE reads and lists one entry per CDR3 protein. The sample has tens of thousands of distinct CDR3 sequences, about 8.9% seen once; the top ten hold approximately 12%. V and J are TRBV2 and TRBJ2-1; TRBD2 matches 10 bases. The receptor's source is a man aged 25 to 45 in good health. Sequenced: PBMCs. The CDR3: CASSDSPVLAGSYNEQFF. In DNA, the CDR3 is TGTGCCAGCAGTGATTCCCCTGTACTAGCGGGATCCTACAATGAGCAGTTCTTC.